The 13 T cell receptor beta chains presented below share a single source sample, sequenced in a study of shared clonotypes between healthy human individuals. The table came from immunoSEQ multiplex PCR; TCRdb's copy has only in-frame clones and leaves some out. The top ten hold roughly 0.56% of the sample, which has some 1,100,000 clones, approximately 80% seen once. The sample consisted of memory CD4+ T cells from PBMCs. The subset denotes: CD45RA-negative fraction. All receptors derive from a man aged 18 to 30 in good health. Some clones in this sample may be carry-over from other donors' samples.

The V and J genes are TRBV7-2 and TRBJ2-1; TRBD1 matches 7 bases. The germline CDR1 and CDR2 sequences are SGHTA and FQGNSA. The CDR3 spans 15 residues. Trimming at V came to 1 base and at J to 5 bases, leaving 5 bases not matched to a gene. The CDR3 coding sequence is TGTGCCAGCAGCTTAGTTTACAGGGGCGACAATGAGCAGTTCTTC. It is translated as CASSLVYRGDNEQFF.

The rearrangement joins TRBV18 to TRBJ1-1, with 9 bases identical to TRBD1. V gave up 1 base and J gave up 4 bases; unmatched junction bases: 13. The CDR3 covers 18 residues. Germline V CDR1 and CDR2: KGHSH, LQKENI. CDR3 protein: CASSPLSLGQGGGTEAFF. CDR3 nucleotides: TGTGCCAGCTCACCACTCTCCTTGGGACAGGGAGGTGGCACTGAAGCTTTCTTT.

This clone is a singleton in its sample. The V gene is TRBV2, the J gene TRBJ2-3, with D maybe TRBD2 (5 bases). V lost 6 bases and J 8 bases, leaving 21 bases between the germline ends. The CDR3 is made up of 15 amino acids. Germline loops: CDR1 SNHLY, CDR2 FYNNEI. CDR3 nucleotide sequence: TGTGCCAGCAGCTTCGCAATTATCCGCAGCGGTACGCAGTATTTT. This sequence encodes CASSFAIIRSGTQYF.

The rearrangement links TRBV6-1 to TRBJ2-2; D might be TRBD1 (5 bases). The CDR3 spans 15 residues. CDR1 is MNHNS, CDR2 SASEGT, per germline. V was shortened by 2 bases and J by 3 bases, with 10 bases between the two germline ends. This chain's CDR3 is CASSEWQGYTGELFF. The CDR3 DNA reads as TGTGCCAGCAGTGAATGGCAGGGCTACACCGGGGAGCTGTTTTTT.

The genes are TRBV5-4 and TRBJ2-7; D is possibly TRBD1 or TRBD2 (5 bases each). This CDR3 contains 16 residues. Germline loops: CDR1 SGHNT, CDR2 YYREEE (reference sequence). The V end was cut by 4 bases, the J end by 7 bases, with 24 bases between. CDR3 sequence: CASSPLGAQRWGEQYF. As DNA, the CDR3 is TGTGCCAGCAGCCCACTCGGGGCCCAGCGCTGGGGAGAGCAGTACTTC.

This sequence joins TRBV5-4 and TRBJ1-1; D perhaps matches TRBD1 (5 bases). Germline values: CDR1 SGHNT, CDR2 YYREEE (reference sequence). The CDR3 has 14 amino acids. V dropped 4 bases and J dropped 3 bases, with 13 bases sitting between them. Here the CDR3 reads CASSPEEGHTEAFF. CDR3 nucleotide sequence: TGTGCCAGCAGCCCCGAGGAGGGGCACACTGAAGCTTTCTTT. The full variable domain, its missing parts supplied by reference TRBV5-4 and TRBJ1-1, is ETGVTQSPTHLIKTRGQQVTLRCSSQSGHNTVSWYQQALGQGPQFIFQYYREEENGRGNFPPRFSGLQFPNYSSELNVNALELDDSALYLCASSPEEGHTEAFFGQGTRLTVV.

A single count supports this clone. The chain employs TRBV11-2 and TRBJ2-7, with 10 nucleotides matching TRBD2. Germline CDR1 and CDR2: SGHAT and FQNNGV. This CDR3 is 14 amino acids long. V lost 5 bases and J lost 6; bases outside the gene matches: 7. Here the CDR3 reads CASSPRTSGSEQYF. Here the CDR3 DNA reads TGTGCCAGCAGCCCCCGGACTAGCGGAAGCGAGCAGTACTTC.

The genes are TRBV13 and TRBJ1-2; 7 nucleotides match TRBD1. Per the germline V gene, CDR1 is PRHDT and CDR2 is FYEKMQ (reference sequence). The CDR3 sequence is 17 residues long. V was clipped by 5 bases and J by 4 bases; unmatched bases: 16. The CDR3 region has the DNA TGTGCCAGCAGCCTTGGGGGAGGGACAGTGAAATCCTATGGCTACACCTTC. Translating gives CASSLGGGTVKSYGYTF.

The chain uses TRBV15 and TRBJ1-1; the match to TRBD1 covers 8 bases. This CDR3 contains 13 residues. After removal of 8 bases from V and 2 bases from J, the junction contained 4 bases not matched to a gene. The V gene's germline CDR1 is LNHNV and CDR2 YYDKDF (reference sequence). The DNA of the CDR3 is TGTGCCACCGACAGGGGCCCCAACACTGAAGCTTTCTTT. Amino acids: CATDRGPNTEAFF. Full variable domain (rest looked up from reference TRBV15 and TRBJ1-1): DAMVIQNPRYQVTQFGKPVTLSCSQTLNHNVMYWYQQKSSQAPKLLFHYYDKDFNNEADTPDNFQSRRPNTSFCFLDIRSPGLGDTAMYLCATDRGPNTEAFFGQGTRLTVV.

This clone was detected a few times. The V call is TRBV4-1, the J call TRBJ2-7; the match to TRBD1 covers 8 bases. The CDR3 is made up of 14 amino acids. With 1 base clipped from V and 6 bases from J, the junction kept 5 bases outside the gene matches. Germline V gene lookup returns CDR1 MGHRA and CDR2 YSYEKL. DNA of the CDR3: TGCGCCAGCAGCCAAGGGGACAGGAGGGGCGAGCAGTACTTC. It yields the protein CASSQGDRRGEQYF.

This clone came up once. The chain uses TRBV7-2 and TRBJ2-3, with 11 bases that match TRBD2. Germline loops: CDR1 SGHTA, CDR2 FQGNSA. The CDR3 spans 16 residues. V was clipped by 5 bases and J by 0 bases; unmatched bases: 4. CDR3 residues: CASSPRLAGSTDTQYF. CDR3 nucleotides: TGTGCCAGCAGCCCGCGACTAGCGGGGAGCACAGATACGCAGTATTTT.

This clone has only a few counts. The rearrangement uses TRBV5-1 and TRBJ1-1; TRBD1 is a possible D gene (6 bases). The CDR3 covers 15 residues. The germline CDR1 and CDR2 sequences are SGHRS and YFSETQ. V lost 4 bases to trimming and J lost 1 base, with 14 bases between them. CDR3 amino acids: CASSQTGTTNTEAFF. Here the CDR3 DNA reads TGCGCCAGCAGCCAAACCGGGACAACGAACACTGAAGCTTTCTTT.

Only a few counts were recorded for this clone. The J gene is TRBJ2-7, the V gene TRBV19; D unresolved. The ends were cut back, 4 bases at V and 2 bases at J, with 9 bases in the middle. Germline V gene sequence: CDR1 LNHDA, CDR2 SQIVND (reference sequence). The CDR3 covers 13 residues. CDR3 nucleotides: TGTGCCAGTAGTAACAAGGGTCCCTACGAGCAGTACTTC. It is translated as CASSNKGPYEQYF.